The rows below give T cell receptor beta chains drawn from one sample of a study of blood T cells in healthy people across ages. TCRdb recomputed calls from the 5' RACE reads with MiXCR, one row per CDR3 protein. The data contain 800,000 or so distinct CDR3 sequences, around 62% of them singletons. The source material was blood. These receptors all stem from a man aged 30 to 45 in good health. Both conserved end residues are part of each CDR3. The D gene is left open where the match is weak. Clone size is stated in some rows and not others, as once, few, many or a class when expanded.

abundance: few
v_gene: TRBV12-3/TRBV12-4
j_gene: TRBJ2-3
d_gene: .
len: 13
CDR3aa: CASRRIGVDTQYF
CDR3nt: TGTGCCAGCAGGAGAATTGGGGTTGATACGCAGTATTTT

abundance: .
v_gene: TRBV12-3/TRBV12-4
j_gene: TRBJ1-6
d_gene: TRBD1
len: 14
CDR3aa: CASRGGTGASPLHF
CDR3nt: TGTGCCAGCAGGGGCGGGACAGGGGCGTCACCCCTCCACTTT

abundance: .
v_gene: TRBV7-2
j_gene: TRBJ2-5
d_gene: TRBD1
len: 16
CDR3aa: CASSLARTGSSETQYF
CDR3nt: TGTGCCAGCAGCTTAGCGAGGACAGGGTCTTCAGAGACCCAGTACTTC

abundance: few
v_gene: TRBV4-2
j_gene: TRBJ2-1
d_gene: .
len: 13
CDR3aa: CASSHGTPWEQFF
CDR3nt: TGTGCCAGCAGCCACGGGACTCCTTGGGAGCAGTTCTTC

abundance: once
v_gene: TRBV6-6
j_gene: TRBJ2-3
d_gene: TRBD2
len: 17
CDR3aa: CASSYPQLAGGGDTQYF
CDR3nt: TGTGCCAGCAGTTACCCCCAACTAGCGGGGGGAGGAGATACGCAGTATTTT

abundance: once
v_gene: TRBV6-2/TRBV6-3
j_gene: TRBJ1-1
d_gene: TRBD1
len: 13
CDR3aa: CASIPRDSNEAFF
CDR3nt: TGTGCCAGCATCCCTCGGGACAGTAATGAAGCTTTCTTT

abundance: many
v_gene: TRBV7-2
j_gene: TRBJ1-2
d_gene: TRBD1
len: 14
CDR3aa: CASSPRQGNYGYTF
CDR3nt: TGTGCCAGCAGCCCGCGACAGGGGAACTATGGCTACACCTTC

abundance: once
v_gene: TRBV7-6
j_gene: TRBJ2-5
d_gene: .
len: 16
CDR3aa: CASSLGYGRERETQYF
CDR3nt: TGTGCCAGCAGCTTAGGTTATGGAAGGGAGCGAGAGACCCAGTACTTC

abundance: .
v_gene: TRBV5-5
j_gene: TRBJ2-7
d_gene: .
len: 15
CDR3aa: CASSLGVRPSYEQYF
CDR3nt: TGTGCCAGCAGCTTGGGAGTAAGGCCGAGCTACGAGCAGTACTTC

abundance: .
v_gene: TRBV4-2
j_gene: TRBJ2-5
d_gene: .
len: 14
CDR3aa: CASSQGIGKETQYF
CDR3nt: TGTGCCAGCAGCCAAGGAATAGGGAAAGAGACCCAGTACTTC

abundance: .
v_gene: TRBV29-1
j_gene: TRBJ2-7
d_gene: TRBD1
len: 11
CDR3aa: CSVGRQGPQYF
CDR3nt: TGCAGCGTCGGGCGACAGGGTCCGCAGTACTTC

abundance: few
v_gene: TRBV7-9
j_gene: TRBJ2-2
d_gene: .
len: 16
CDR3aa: CASSLGSRMNTGELFF
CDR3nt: TGTGCCAGCAGCTTAGGGTCGAGGATGAACACCGGGGAGCTGTTTTTT

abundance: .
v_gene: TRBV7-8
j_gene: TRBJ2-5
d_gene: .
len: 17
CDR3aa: CASSQSPGLEMRETQYF
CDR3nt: TGTGCCAGCAGCCAGAGTCCTGGCCTCGAAATGCGGGAGACCCAGTACTTC

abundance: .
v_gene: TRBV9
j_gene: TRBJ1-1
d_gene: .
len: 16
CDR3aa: CASSEGVGDIGTEAFF
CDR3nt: TGTGCCAGCAGCGAAGGGGTCGGGGATATCGGGACTGAAGCTTTCTTT

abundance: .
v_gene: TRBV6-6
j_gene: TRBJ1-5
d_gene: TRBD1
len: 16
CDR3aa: CASSYSGQGQIEPQHF
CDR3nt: TGTGCCAGCAGTTACTCGGGACAGGGGCAAATAGAGCCCCAGCATTTT

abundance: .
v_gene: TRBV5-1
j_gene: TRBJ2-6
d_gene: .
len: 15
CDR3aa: CASSSYSTGTNVLTF
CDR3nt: TGCGCCAGCAGTTCCTACTCAACTGGGACCAACGTCCTGACTTTC

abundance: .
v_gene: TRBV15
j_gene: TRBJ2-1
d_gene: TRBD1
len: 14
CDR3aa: CATSGDRVLNEQFF
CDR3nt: TGTGCCACCAGCGGGGACAGGGTGCTGAATGAGCAGTTCTTC

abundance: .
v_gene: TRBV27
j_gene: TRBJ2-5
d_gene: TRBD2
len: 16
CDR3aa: CASSLFLAGGQETQYF
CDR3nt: TGTGCCAGCAGTTTATTTTTAGCGGGGGGGCAAGAGACCCAGTACTTC

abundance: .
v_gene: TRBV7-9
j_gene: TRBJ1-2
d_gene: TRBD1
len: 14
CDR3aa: CASSFSGQGGGYTF
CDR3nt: TGTGCCAGCAGCTTTAGCGGACAGGGCGGTGGCTACACCTTC

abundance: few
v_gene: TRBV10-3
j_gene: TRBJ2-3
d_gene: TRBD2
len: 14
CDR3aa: CAISARTSGDTQYF
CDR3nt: TGTGCCATCAGTGCCCGGACTAGTGGAGATACGCAGTATTTT

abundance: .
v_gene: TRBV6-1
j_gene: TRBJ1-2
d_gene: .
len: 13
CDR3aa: CASSDRDNYGYTF
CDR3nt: TGTGCCAGCAGTGACAGAGATAACTATGGCTACACCTTC

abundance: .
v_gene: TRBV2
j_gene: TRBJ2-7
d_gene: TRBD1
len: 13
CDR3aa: CASSQLQGWEQYF
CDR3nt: TGTGCCAGCAGTCAATTACAGGGGTGGGAGCAGTACTTC

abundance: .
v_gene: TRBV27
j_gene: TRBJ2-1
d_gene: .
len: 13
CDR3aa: CASSPQPGTWWFF
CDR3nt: TGTGCCAGCAGTCCACAACCGGGGACGTGGTGGTTCTTC

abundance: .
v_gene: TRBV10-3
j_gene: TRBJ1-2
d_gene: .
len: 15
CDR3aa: CAISEGLNLGYGNTF
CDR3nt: TGTGCCATCAGTGAGGGACTAAACCTAGGATATGGCAACACCTTC

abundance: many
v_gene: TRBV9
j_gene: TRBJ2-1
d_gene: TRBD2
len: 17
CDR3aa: CASSAPPPAGEYNEQFF
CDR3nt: TGTGCCAGCAGCGCCCCCCCACCAGCGGGGGAATACAATGAGCAGTTCTTC

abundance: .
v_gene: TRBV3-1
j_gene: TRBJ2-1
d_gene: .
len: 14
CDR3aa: CASSPSLGADEQFF
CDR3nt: TGTGCCAGCAGTCCAAGCCTAGGGGCCGATGAGCAGTTCTTC

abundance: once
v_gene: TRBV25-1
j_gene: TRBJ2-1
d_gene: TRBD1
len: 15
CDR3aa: CASSGPGGWINEQFF
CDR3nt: TGTGCCAGCAGTGGTCCAGGGGGCTGGATCAATGAGCAGTTCTTC

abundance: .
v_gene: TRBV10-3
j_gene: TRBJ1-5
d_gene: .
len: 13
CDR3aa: CAISGGRNQPQHF
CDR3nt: TGTGCCATCAGTGGGGGGAGGAATCAGCCCCAGCATTTT

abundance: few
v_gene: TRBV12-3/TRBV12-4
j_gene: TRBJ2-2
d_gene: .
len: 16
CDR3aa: CASTPTSLRNTGELFF
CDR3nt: TGTGCCAGCACCCCCACTAGCTTACGGAACACCGGGGAGCTGTTTTTT